The present T cell receptor beta chain was sequenced within a study of T-cell reconstitution after alpha-beta-depleted transplantation in children. Overall study findings and caveats: Diversity and T-cell counts at one year after transplant derived mostly from new T cells. Diversity of TCRbeta at day 60 was high in some patients, arising from surviving recipient T cells and thymic progenitors. Alpha-beta T cells about two months after transplant reportedly derived from several hundred expanded graft clones.

V lost 4 bases, J lost 4 bases, and 3 bases stayed unmatched. The CDR3 has 13 residues. Germline CDR1 is MNHNY and CDR2 is SVGAGI (reference sequence). This clonotype was seen only a few times. The antigen remains unidentified. The TCRbeta library incorporated unique molecular identifiers. TCRdb re-derived calls from the PCR reads in MiXCR, one entry per CDR3 protein. The sample records 450,000 to 700,000 distinct CDR3 sequences, approximately 30% being singletons. Sequencing was performed on PBMCs, taken before TCRalphabeta/CD19-depleted stem cell transplant. The receptor was isolated from a boy less than two years old with Wiskott-Aldrich syndrome, due to receive a stem cell transplant. The chain uses TRBV6-6 and TRBJ1-2; 7 positions agree with TRBD1. CDR3 sequence: CASSFQGGYGYTF. DNA of the CDR3: TGTGCCAGCAGTTTCCAGGGGGGCTATGGCTACACCTTC.